This is a list of T cell receptor beta chains from one sample in a study of blood T cell repertoires in COVID-19. The method was immunoSEQ multiplex PCR; TCRdb's version includes in-frame clones alone and lacks a portion of them. The sample yields over 100,000 clones, 75% to 90% seen once. Sequencing was carried out using peripheral blood. The receptor source for this set is a man aged 45-60 years with acute or convalescent COVID-19. Both conserved end residues are trimmed from each CDR3. Fields, in order: V gene, CDR3 length, J gene, CDR3 protein.

TRBV29-1,10,TRBJ1-1,SVETGNTEAF
TRBV11-2,12,TRBJ1-3,ASSLQQGLDTIY
TRBV23-1,18,TRBJ2-6,ASSQAGAVGVNSGANVLT
TRBV5-1,12,TRBJ2-2,ASSLEAGTGELF
TRBV24-1,12,TRBJ2-1,ATSAWDRSNEQF
TRBV5-6,13,TRBJ2-2,ASSLDRGQVGELF
TRBV6-6,11,TRBJ2-1,ASSTKRENEQF
TRBV2,12,TRBJ1-1,ASSEVAVNTEAF
TRBV6-1,9,TRBJ1-4,ASSEWGRMF
TRBV6-5,12,TRBJ2-7,ASSTPDGVYEQY
TRBV12-3/TRBV12-4,9,TRBJ2-7,ASALVSEQY
TRBV27,12,TRBJ1-5,ASRNEGSNQPQH
TRBV6-5,12,TRBJ2-1,ASSGLLADNEQF
TRBV6-1,15,TRBJ2-7,ASSVVPGGGSKNEQY
TRBV6-1,12,TRBJ2-5,ASSEGQGIGTQY
TRBV18,13,TRBJ2-2,ASSPSAVGTGELF
TRBV28,13,TRBJ1-3,ASSFPGQRRNTIY
TRBV19,12,TRBJ1-5,ASSDRGYGQPQH
TRBV7-2,13,TRBJ1-2,ASSLRSGTGYGYT
TRBV5-1,14,TRBJ1-4,ASSLAPGQGDEKLF
TRBV30,13,TRBJ2-3,AWSVQGGSTDTQY
TRBV24-1,10,TRBJ1-5,ATSDQGLTQH
TRBV5-1,13,TRBJ1-6,ASSLAAQSNSPLH
TRBV4-2,13,TRBJ2-7,ASSQDQAGGDEQY
TRBV4-1,13,TRBJ2-3,ASSQGGQPLDTQY
TRBV2,13,TRBJ2-1,ASTGLAGDLNEQF
TRBV10-3,13,TRBJ2-3,AISEGGSSTDTQY
TRBV6-5,11,TRBJ2-7,ASSKRESGEQY
TRBV2,11,TRBJ2-7,ASSGTSVYEQY